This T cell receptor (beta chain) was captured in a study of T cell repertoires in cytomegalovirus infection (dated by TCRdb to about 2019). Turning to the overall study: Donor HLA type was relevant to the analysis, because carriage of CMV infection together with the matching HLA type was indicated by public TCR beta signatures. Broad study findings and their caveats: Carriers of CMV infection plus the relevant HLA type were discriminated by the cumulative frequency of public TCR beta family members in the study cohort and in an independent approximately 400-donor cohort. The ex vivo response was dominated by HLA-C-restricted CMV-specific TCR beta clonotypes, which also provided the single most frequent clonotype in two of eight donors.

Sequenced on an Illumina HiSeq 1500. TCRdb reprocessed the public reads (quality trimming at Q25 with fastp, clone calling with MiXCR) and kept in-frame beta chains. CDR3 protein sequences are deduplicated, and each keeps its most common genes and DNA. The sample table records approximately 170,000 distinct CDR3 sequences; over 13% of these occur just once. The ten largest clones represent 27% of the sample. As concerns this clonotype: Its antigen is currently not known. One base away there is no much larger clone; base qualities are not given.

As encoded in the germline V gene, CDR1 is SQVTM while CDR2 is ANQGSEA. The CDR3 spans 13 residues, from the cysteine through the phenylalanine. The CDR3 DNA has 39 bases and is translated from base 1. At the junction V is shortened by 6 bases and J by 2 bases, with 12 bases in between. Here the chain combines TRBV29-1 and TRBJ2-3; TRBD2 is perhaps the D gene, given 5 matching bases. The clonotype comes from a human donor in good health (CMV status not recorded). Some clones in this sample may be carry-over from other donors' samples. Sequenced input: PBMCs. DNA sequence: TGCAGCGTCCGAGGGCTCACCACAGATACGCAGTATTTT. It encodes CSVRGLTTDTQYF.